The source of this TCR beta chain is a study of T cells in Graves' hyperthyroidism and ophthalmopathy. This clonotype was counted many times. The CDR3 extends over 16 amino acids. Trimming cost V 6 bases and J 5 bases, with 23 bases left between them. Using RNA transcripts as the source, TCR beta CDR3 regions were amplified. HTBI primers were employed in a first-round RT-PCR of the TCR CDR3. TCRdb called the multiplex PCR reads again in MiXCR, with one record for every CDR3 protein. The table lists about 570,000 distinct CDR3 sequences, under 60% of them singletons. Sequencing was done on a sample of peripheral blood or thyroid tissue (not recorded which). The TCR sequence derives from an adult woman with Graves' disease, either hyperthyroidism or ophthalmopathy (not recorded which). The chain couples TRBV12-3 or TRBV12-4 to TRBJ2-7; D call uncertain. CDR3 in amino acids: CASRLSSLSRPNEQYF. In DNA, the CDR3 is TGTGCCAGCAGGTTAAGTAGCTTGTCTCGACCCAACGAGCAGTACTTC.